The clone carrying this T cell receptor beta chain was seen a few times. Its specificity is not known. V was clipped by 0 bases and J by 11 bases, with 5 bases between them. Germline lookup yields CDR1 SEHNR and CDR2 FQNEAQ (reference sequence). The CDR3 totals 11 residues. The data belong to a study of beta chain features in type 1 diabetes. Across the whole study: Cells sorted and examined across all samples totaled 90 million to 120 million.

Expressed TCRB transcripts got sequenced, as all isolated RNA was reverse transcribed. The repertoire was sequenced with immunoSEQ multiplex PCR; TCRdb's copy has only in-frame clones and lacks some. Counted here are around 430,000 clones, roughly 31% occurring once; the ten biggest clones make up around 0.065%. Study findings and constraints: TCRB CDR3s were moderately but significantly shorter in Type 1 diabetes patients in all four CD4+ subsets.

The sequencing input was naive CD4+ T cells from blood. The clonotype originates from a man between 18 and 35 years old in good health. The chain is built from TRBV7-9 and TRBJ2-1; unclear D gene. This chain's CDR3 is CASSLAGQQFF. Written as DNA, the CDR3 is TGTGCCAGCAGCTTAGCGGGCCAGCAGTTCTTC.